This TCR beta chain came from a study of post-analysis software for immune sequencing data. Study-wide results and caveats: Four to six TRBV segments (TRBV5-6, TRBV5-1 and TRBV20-1 among them) occurred more frequently in patients than in controls.

Trimming took 0 bases from V and 3 from J; bases not matched to a gene: 6. Germline V gene lookup returns CDR1 SGHRS and CDR2 YFSETQ. The CDR3 is 15 residues long. This clonotype was found a few times. Antigen: not known. TCR beta cDNA libraries included unique molecular identifiers. Input populations of about 0.85 to 11 million T cells gave rise to approximately 500,000 cDNA molecules. A single record per CDR3 protein comes from TCRdb applying MiXCR to the PCR reads. This sample has about 570,000 distinct CDR3 sequences, with approximately 31% found just once. The source of this sequence is a girl under 18 with multiple sclerosis. Sequencing was performed on blood. V gene TRBV5-1 combines with J gene TRBJ2-7, with 7 bases aligning to TRBD2. CDR3 nucleotides: TGCGCCAGCAGCTTGGAAACCGGGGGGAGCTACGAGCAGTACTTC. Translated, it gives CASSLETGGSYEQYF.